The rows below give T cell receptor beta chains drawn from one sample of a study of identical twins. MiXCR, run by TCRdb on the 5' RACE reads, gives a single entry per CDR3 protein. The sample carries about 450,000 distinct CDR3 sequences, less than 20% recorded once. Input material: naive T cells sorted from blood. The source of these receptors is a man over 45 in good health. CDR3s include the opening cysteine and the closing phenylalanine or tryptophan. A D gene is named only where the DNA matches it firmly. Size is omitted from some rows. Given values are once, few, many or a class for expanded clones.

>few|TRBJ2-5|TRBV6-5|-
CASSYLRVQETQYF
TGTGCCAGCAGTTACTTAAGGGTGCAGGAGACCCAGTACTTC
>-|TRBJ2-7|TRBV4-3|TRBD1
CASSLKTGPYEQYF
TGCGCCAGCAGCCTCAAGACAGGGCCCTACGAGCAGTACTTC
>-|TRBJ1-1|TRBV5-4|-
CASRRQDETEAFF
TGTGCCAGCAGAAGACAGGACGAAACTGAAGCTTTCTTT
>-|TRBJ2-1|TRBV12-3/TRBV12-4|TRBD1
CASRTHEGQGNNNEQFF
TGTGCCAGCAGGACCCATGAAGGACAGGGGAATAACAATGAGCAGTTCTTC
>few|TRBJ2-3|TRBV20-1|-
CSAQEAKHSTDTQYF
TGCAGTGCTCAAGAAGCTAAGCACAGCACAGATACGCAGTATTTT
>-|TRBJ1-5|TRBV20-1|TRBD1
CSARGAGGNQPQHF
TGCAGTGCTAGAGGGGCAGGGGGAAATCAGCCCCAGCATTTT
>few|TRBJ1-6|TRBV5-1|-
CASSLVAGSPLHF
TGCGCCAGCAGCTTGGTAGCGGGTTCACCCCTCCACTTT
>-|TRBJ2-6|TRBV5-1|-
CASSDSRALISGANVLTF
TGCGCCAGCAGCGATTCTAGGGCCCTCATCTCTGGGGCCAACGTCCTGACTTTC
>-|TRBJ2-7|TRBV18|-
CASSPSQAHREQYF
TGTGCCAGCTCACCGTCACAGGCCCATCGCGAGCAGTACTTC
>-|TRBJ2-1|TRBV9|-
CASSVVHNEQFF
TGTGCCAGCAGCGTAGTACACAATGAGCAGTTCTTC
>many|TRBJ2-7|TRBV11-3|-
CASNRDLSSYEQYF
TGTGCCAGCAACCGGGACCTGAGCTCCTACGAGCAGTACTTC
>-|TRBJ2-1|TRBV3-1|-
CASSLTSNEQFF
TGTGCCAGCAGCCTTACTAGCAATGAGCAGTTCTTC
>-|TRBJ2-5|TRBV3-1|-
CASSQNNYQETQYF
TGTGCCAGCAGCCAAAATAATTACCAAGAGACCCAGTACTTC
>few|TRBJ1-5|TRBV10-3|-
CAISGGGLDQPQHF
TGTGCCATCAGTGGGGGCGGTTTGGATCAGCCCCAGCATTTT
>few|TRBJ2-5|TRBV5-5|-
CASSFPNRERGTQYF
TGTGCCAGCAGCTTTCCAAATAGGGAGCGAGGGACCCAGTACTTC
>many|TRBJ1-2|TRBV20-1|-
CSARDGQGPYGYTF
TGCAGTGCTAGAGATGGGCAGGGCCCCTATGGCTACACCTTC
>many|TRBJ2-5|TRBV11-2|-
CASEGKETQYF
TGTGCCAGCGAGGGGAAAGAGACCCAGTACTTC
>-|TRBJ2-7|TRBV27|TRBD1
CASSATGGMYEQYF
TGTGCCAGCAGTGCGACAGGGGGCATGTACGAGCAGTACTTC
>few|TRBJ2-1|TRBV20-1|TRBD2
CSARSGRALHEQFF
TGCAGTGCTAGGAGCGGGAGGGCCCTTCATGAGCAGTTCTTC
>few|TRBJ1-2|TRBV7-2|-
CATASGMGGYTF
TGTGCCACCGCTTCGGGCATGGGTGGCTACACCTTC
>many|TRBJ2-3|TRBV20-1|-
CSARDGLGTDTQYF
TGCAGTGCTAGAGATGGGTTAGGCACAGATACGCAGTATTTT
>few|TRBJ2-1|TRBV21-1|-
CASSKPGQDGSSYNEQFF
TGTGCCAGCAGCAAGCCTGGACAGGACGGGAGCTCCTACAATGAGCAGTTCTTC
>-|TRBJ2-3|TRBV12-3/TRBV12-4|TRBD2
CASSGTSGGTDTQYF
TGTGCCAGCAGCGGGACTAGCGGTGGCACAGATACGCAGTATTTT
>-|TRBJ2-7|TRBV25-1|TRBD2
CASMRAGAAYEQYF
TGTGCCAGCATGCGGGCGGGAGCGGCCTACGAGCAGTACTTC
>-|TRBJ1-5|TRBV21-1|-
CASSKVSPTGGRNQPQHF
TGTGCCAGCAGCAAAGTGAGCCCCACAGGGGGCCGCAATCAGCCCCAGCATTTT
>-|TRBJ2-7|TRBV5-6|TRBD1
CASRPGTGGIYEQYF
TGTGCCAGCAGACCCGGGACAGGGGGCATCTACGAGCAGTACTTC
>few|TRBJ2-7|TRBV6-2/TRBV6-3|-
CASSRGLGQAYEQYF
TGTGCCAGCAGTAGAGGACTCGGGCAGGCCTACGAGCAGTACTTC
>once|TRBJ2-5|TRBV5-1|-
CASSLRTGKETQYF
TGCGCCAGCAGCCTCCGGACGGGGAAAGAGACCCAGTACTTC
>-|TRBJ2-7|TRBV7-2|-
CASSSSPGSYYEQYF
TGTGCCAGCAGCTCCAGTCCGGGATCCTACTACGAGCAGTACTTC
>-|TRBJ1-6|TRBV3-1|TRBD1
CASSFGTGEDSPLHF
TGTGCCAGCAGCTTCGGGACAGGGGAAGATTCACCCCTCCACTTT
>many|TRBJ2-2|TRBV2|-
CASSAENTGELFF
TGTGCCAGCAGCGCTGAGAACACCGGGGAGCTGTTTTTT
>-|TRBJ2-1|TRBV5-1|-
CASSLRAYNEQFF
TGCGCCAGCAGCTTGAGGGCCTACAATGAGCAGTTCTTC
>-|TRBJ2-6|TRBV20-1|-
CSAGPSGANVLTF
TGCAGTGCAGGTCCCTCTGGGGCCAACGTCCTGACTTTC
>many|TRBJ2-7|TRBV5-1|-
CASSGDSYEQYF
TGCGCCAGCAGCGGGGACTCCTACGAGCAGTACTTC
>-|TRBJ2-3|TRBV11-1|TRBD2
CASSLGSSGKTSTDTQYF
TGTGCCAGCAGCTTAGGTTCTAGCGGGAAGACTAGCACAGATACGCAGTATTTT
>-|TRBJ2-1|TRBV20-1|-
CSAKGVRETYNEQFF
TGCAGTGCCAAAGGGGTGCGGGAAACCTACAATGAGCAGTTCTTC
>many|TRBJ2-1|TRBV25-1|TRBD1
CASSEYVRGRISYNEQFF
TGTGCCAGCAGTGAATACGTAAGGGGGCGCATCTCCTACAATGAGCAGTTCTTC
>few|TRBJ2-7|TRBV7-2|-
CASSLVLLQGYEQYF
TGTGCCAGCAGCTTAGTTTTGCTCCAAGGTTACGAGCAGTACTTC
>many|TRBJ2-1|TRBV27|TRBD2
CASSPGTSANNEQFF
TGTGCCAGCAGCCCTGGGACTAGCGCTAACAATGAGCAGTTCTTC
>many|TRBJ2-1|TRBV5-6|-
CASSQSVEQFF
TGTGCCAGCAGCCAGTCGGTTGAGCAGTTCTTC